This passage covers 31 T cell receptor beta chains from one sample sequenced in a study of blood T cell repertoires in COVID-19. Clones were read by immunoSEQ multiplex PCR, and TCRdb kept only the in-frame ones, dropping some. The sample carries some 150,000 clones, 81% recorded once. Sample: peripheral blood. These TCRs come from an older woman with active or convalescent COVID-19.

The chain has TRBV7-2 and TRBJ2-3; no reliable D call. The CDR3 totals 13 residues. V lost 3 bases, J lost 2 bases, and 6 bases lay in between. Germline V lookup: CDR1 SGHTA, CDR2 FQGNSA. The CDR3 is CASSFSPTDTQYF. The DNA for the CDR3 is TGTGCCAGCAGCTTCTCCCCCACAGATACGCAGTATTTT.

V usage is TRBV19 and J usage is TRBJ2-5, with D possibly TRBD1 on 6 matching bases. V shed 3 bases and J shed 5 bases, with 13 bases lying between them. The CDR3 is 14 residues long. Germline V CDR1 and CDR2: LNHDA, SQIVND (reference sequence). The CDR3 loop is CASSMGQGMETQYF. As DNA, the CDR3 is TGTGCCAGTAGTATGGGCCAGGGGATGGAGACCCAGTACTTC. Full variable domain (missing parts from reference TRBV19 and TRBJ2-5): DGGITQSPKYLFRKEGQNVTLSCEQNLNHDAMYWYRQDPGQGLRLIYYSQIVNDFQKGDIAEGYSVSREKKESFPLTVTSAQKNPTAFYLCASSMGQGMETQYFGPGTRLLVL.

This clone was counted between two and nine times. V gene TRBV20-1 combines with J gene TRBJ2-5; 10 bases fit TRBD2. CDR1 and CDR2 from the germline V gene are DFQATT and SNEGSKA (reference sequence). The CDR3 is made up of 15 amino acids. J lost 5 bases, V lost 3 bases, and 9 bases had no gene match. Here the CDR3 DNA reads TGCAGTGCTAGTTCCAGCGGGGGGGCCGAGGAGACCCAGTACTTC. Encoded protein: CSASSSGGAEETQYF.

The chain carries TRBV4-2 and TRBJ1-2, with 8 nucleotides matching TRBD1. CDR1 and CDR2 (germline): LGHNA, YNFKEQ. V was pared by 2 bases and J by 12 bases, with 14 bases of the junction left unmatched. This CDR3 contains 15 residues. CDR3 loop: CASSQIIGQGARNTF. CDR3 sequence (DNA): TGTGCCAGCAGCCAAATTATAGGGCAGGGGGCTCGGAACACCTTC.

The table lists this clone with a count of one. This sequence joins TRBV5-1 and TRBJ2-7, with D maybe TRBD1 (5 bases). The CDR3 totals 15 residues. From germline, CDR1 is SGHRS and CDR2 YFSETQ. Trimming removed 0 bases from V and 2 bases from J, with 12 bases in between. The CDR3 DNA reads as TGCGCCAGCAGCTTGGGTCAGGGTCGTACCTACGAGCAGTACTTC. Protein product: CASSLGQGRTYEQYF.

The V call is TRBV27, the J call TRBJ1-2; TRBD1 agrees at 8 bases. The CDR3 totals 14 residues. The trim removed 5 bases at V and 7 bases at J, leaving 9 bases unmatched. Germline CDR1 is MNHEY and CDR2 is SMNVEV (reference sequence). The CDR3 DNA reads TGTGCCAGCAGTCGACAGGGGTATACGTCTGGCTACACCTTC. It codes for CASSRQGYTSGYTF.

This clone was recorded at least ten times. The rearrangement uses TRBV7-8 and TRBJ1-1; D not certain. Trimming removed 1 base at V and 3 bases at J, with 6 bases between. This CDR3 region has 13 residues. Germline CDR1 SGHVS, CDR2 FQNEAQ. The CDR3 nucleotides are TGTGCCAGCAGCTTAGGTACGGACACTGAAGCTTTCTTT. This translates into CASSLGTDTEAFF.

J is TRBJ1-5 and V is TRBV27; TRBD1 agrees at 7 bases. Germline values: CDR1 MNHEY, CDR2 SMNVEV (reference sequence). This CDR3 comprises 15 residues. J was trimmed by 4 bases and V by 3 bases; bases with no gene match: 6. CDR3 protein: CASSFLGQKNQPQHF. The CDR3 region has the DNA TGTGCCAGCAGTTTTTTGGGACAGAAAAATCAGCCCCAGCATTTT.

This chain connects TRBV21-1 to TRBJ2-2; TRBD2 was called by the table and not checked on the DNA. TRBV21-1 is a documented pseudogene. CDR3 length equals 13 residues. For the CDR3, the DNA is TGTGCCAGCAGCAAAGGTCCGGGTGGGGAGCTGTTTTTT. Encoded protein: CASSKGPGGELFF.

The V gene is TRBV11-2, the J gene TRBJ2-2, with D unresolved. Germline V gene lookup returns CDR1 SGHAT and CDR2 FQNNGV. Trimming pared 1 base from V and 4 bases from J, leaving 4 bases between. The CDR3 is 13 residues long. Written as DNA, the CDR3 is TGTGCCAGCAGCTTAGGGGCCACCGGGGAGCTGTTTTTT. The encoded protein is CASSLGATGELFF.

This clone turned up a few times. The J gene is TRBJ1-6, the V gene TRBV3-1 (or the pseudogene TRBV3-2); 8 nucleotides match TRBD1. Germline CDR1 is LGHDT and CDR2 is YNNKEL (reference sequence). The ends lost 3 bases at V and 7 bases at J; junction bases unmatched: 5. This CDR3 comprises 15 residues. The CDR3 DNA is TGTGCCAGCAGCCAGGGTTACAGGGGGAATTCACCCCTCCACTTT. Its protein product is CASSQGYRGNSPLHF.

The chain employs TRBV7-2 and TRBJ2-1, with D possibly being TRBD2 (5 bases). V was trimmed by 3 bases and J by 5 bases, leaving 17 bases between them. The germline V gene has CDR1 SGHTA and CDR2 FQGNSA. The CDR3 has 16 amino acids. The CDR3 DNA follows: TGTGCCAGCAGCTTTGGTAGCATAGCGATGGACAATGAGCAGTTCTTC. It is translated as CASSFGSIAMDNEQFF.

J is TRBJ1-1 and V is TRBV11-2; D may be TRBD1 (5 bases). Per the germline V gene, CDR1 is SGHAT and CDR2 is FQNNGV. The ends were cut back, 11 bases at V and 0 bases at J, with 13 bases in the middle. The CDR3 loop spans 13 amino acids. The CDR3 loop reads CASGRVLNTEAFF. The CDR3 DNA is TGTGCCTCCGGCAGGGTTTTGAACACTGAAGCTTTCTTT.

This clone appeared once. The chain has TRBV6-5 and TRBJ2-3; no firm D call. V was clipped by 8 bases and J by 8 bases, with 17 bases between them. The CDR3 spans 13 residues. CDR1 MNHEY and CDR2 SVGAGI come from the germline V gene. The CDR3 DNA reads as TGTGCCAGCGGGCAGTATGACGCTTTTACGCAGTATTTT. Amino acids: CASGQYDAFTQYF.

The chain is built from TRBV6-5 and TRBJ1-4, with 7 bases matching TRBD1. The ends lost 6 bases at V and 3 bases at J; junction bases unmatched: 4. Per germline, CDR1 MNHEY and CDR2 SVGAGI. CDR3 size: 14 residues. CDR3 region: CASRRQGPNEKLFF. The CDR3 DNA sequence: TGTGCCAGCAGAAGACAGGGTCCTAATGAAAAACTGTTTTTT.

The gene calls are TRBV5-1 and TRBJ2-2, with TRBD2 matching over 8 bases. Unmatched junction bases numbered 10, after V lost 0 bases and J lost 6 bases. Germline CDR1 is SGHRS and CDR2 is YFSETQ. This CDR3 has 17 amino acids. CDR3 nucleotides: TGCGCCAGCAGCTTGGCCCAGCTAGCGGGTTGGCCCGGGGAGCTGTTTTTT. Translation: CASSLAQLAGWPGELFF.

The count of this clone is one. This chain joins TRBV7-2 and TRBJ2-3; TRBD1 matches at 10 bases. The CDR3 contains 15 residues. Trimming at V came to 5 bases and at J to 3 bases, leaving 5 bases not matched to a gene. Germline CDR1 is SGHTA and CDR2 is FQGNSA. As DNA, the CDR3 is TGTGCCAGCAGCCCCGGGACAGGGGTTACAGATACGCAGTATTTT. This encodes CASSPGTGVTDTQYF.

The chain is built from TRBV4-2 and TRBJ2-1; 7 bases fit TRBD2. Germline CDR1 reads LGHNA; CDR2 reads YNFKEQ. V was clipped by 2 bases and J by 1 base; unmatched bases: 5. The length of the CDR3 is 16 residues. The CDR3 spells CASSQQTSPSYNEQFF. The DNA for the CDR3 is TGTGCCAGCAGCCAACAGACTAGCCCTTCCTACAATGAGCAGTTCTTC.

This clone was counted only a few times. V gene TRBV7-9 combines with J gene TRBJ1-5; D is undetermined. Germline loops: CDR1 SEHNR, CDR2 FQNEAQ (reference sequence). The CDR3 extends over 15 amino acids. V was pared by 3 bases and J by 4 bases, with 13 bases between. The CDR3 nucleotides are TGTGCCAGCAGCTTGTCCGCCGCGGGGAATCAGCCCCAGCATTTT. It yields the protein CASSLSAAGNQPQHF.

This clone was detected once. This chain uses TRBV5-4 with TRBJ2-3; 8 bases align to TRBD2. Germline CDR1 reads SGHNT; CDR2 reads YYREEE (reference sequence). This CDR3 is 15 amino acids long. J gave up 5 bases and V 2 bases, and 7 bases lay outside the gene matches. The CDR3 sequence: CASSFPGLGGDTQYF. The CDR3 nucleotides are TGTGCCAGCAGCTTCCCGGGACTAGGGGGAGATACGCAGTATTTT.

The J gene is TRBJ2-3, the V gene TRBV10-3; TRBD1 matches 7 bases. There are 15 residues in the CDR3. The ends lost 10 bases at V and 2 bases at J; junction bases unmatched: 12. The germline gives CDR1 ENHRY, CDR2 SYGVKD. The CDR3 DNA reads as TGTGCCACCTCAGGGGGAGACCCGACCACAGATACGCAGTATTTT. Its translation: CATSGGDPTTDTQYF.

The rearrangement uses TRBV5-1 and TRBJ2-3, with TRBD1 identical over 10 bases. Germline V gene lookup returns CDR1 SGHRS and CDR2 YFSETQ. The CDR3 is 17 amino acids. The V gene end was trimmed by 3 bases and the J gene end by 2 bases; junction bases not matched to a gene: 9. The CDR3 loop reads CASSWRTGQGTTDTQYF. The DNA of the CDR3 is TGCGCCAGCAGCTGGAGGACGGGACAGGGGACCACAGATACGCAGTATTTT.

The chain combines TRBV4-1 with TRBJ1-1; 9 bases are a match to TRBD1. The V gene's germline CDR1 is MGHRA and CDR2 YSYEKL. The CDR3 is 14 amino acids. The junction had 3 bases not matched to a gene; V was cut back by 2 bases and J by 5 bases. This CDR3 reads CASSQTGGNTEAFF. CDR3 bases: TGCGCCAGCAGCCAAACAGGGGGCAATACTGAAGCTTTCTTT.

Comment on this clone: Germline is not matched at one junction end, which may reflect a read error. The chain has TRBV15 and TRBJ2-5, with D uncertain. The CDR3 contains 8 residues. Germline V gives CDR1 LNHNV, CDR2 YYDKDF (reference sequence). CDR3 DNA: TGTATTTGGCGGCCCGAGAACTTC. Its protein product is CIWRPENF.

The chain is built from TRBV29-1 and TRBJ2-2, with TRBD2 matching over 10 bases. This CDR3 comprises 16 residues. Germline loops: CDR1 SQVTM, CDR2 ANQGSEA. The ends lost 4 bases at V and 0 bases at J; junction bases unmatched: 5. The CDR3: CSVVPSGSPNTGELFF. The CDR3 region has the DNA TGCAGCGTTGTCCCTAGCGGGAGCCCGAACACCGGGGAGCTGTTTTTT.

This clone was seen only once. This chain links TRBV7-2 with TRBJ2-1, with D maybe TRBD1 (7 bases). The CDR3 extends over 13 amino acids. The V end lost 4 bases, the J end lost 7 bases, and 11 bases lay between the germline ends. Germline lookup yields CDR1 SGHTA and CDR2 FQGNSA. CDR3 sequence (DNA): TGTGCCAGCAGCTCCTCAGGGGGGAATGAGCAGTTCTTC. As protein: CASSSSGGNEQFF.

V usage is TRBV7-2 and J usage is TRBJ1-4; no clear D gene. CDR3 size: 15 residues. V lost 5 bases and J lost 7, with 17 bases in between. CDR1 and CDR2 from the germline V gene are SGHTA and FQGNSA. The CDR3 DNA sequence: TGTGCCAGCAGCACCGGCGGAGGATGGGCTGAAAAACTGTTTTTT. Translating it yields CASSTGGGWAEKLFF.

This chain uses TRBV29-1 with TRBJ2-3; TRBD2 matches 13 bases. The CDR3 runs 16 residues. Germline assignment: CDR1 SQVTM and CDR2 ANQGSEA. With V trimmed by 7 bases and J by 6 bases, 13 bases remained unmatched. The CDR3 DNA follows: TGCAGCGCCCTCGGGACTAGCGGGGCCCCGCGGGATACGCAGTATTTT. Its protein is CSALGTSGAPRDTQYF.

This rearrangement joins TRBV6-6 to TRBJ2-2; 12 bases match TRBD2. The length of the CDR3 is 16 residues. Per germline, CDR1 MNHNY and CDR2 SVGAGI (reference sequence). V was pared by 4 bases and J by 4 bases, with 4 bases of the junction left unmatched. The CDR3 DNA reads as TGTGCCAGCAGTTCAACTAGCGGGGGGATCACCGGGGAGCTGTTTTTT. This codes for CASSSTSGGITGELFF.

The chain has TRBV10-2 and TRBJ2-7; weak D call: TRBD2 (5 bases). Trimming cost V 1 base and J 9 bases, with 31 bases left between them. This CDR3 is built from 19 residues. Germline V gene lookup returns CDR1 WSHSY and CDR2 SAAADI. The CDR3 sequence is CASSELMVDYDNLADRQYV. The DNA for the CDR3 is TGCGCCAGCAGTGAGTTGATGGTCGACTACGATAATCTGGCGGATCGGCAGTACGTC.

Here the CDR3 reads CASSLVWGPSSGANVLTF. In DNA, the CDR3 is TGCGCCAGCAGCTTGGTATGGGGGCCATCCTCTGGGGCCAACGTCCTGACTTTC. The gene calls are TRBV5-1 and TRBJ2-6; possible D gene TRBD1, 6 bases. The ends were cut back, 0 bases at V and 0 bases at J, with 13 bases in the middle. Germline-derived CDR1 and CDR2 are SGHRS and YFSETQ. The CDR3 consists of 18 residues.